These 31 T cell receptor beta chains came from one sample sequenced in a study of blood T cell repertoires in COVID-19. Measured with immunoSEQ multiplex PCR; TCRdb has only the in-frame clones, and not every one. The sample consists of under 200,000 clones, approximately 89% of them appearing once. Material for sequencing was peripheral blood. The receptors here all came from a man between 65 and 85 years old with acute or convalescent COVID-19.

V usage is TRBV5-4 and J usage is TRBJ2-6; no reliable D call. This CDR3 comprises 15 residues. Looked up from germline, CDR1 is SGHNT and CDR2 is YYREEE (reference sequence). Trimming left V 6 bases short and J 2 bases short, with 12 bases between. The CDR3 DNA is TGTGCCAGCACTATCGTGGAGACTGGGGCCAACGTCCTGACTTTC. The encoded protein is CASTIVETGANVLTF.

The chain is built from TRBV28 and TRBJ1-6, with 7 bases matching TRBD1. The CDR3 covers 14 residues. Looked up from germline, CDR1 is MDHEN and CDR2 is SYDVKM. Trimming removed 5 bases from V and 8 bases from J; junction bases left unmatched: 6. This chain's CDR3 is CASSQTGLDSPLHF. In nucleotides, the CDR3 is TGTGCCAGCAGTCAGACAGGGCTCGATTCACCCCTCCACTTT.

This clone has just one count. V is TRBV6-4 and J is TRBJ2-3; TRBD2 matches 10 bases. Germline V gives CDR1 MRHNA, CDR2 SNTAGT. The CDR3 totals 13 residues. V gave up 6 bases and J gave up 9 bases; unmatched junction bases: 6. CDR3 coding DNA: TGTGCCAGCAGCACTAGCGGGGAGGGGACGCAGTATTTT. Its protein product is CASSTSGEGTQYF.

The chain couples TRBV28 to TRBJ1-2, with no clear D. Germline values: CDR1 MDHEN, CDR2 SYDVKM. V dropped 2 bases and J dropped 4 bases, with 5 bases sitting between them. This CDR3 contains 12 residues. The CDR3 nucleotides are TGTGCCAGCAGTTTAAAGCGCTATGGCTACACCTTC. Encoded protein: CASSLKRYGYTF.

This chain joins TRBV5-6 and TRBJ2-5, with D possibly matching TRBD2 (5 bases). The V gene's germline CDR1 is SGHDT and CDR2 YYEEEE. This CDR3 is built from 15 residues. V dropped 1 base and J dropped 4 bases, with 14 bases sitting between them. CDR3 sequence: CASSLSLSVAETQYF. The CDR3 DNA reads as TGTGCCAGCAGCTTGAGCCTTAGCGTAGCAGAGACCCAGTACTTC.

V and J are TRBV18 and TRBJ2-3, with D perhaps TRBD2 (5 bases). Trimming took off 3 bases at V and 2 bases at J, with 15 bases between the two ends. The CDR3 runs to 16 residues. Looked up from germline, CDR1 is KGHSH and CDR2 is LQKENI. CDR3 protein: CASSPPTSAATDTQYF. The CDR3 DNA sequence: TGTGCCAGCTCACCCCCTACCTCAGCGGCCACAGATACGCAGTATTTT. Full variable domain (missing parts from reference TRBV18 and TRBJ2-3): NAGVMQNPRHLVRRRGQEARLRCSPMKGHSHVYWYRQLPEEGLKFMVYLQKENIIDESGMPKERFSAEFPKEGPSILRIQQVVRGDSAAYFCASSPPTSAATDTQYFGPGTRLTVL.

This chain connects TRBV30 to TRBJ2-7; 7 bases are a match to TRBD2. The CDR3 has 13 amino acids. Germline assignment: CDR1 GTSNPN and CDR2 SVGIG (reference sequence). V lost 3 bases to trimming and J lost 4 bases; unmatched junction nucleotides: 6. CDR3 bases: TGTGCCTGGAGAGCCCGGGAGGCTTACGAGCAGTACTTC. Translated: CAWRAREAYEQYF.

V usage is TRBV5-1 and J usage is TRBJ2-5; 7 nucleotides agree with TRBD2. The trim removed 4 bases at V and 5 bases at J, leaving 8 bases unmatched. CDR3 length: 14 residues. The germline CDR1 and CDR2 sequences are SGHRS and YFSETQ. The CDR3 protein is CASSPGLEGETQYF. The CDR3 nucleotides are TGCGCCAGCAGCCCCGGACTAGAGGGGGAGACCCAGTACTTC.

This chain links TRBV6-4 with TRBJ2-7; 7 nucleotides agree with TRBD1. Germline CDR1 MRHNA, CDR2 SNTAGT. The CDR3 has 19 amino acids. Trimming cost V 6 bases and J 0 bases; bases outside gene matches: 20. In DNA, the CDR3 is TGTGCCAGCAGCATTTCCACCGGGACAGTTACCCTCTCCTCCTACGAGCAGTACTTC. Protein product: CASSISTGTVTLSSYEQYF.

The V and J genes are TRBV27 and TRBJ2-3; D is ambiguous. The germline V gene encodes CDR1 MNHEY and CDR2 SMNVEV (reference sequence). The V end was cut by 3 bases, the J end by 2 bases, with 15 bases between. There are 16 residues in the CDR3. Here the CDR3 DNA reads TGTGCCAGCAGTTTCGCTTTACACTACTTCACAGATACGCAGTATTTT. Amino acid sequence: CASSFALHYFTDTQYF.

This chain joins TRBV5-4 and TRBJ1-2; D ambiguous. The germline V and J ends were trimmed by 4 bases and 0 bases, with 10 bases remaining between them. CDR1 is SGHNT and CDR2 is YYREEE in the germline V gene (reference sequence). This CDR3 comprises 14 residues. CDR3 protein: CASSTGLSNYGYTF. The CDR3, as DNA: TGTGCCAGCAGCACTGGACTGTCTAACTATGGCTACACCTTC.

The DNA for the CDR3 is TGTGCCAGCAGCTCGACAGGGGGTATGCCCGGGGAGCTGTTTTTT. It specifies CASSSTGGMPGELFF. The chain couples TRBV7-3 to TRBJ2-2; TRBD1 aligns across 9 bases. J was trimmed by 6 bases and V by 4 bases; bases with no gene match: 6. Germline-derived CDR1 and CDR2 are SGHTA and FQGTGA. The CDR3 runs 15 residues.

The V and J genes are TRBV18 and TRBJ2-3, with TRBD2 matching 10 bases. The junction had 10 bases not matched to a gene; V was cut back by 4 bases and J by 9 bases. Germline CDR1 and CDR2: KGHSH and LQKENI. This CDR3 is 15 amino acids long. DNA of the CDR3: TGTGCCAGCTCACAAGTTCTAGCGGGAGAGGGAACGCAGTATTTT. This encodes CASSQVLAGEGTQYF.

V usage is TRBV2 and J usage is TRBJ1-5, with D uncertain. The CDR3 contains 11 residues. Germline CDR1 is SNHLY and CDR2 is FYNNEI. Deletions cut 8 bases from V and 4 bases from J, with 6 bases between. The CDR3 reads CASGQNQPQHF. The CDR3 DNA follows: TGTGCCAGCGGGCAAAATCAGCCCCAGCATTTT.

V usage is TRBV24-1 and J usage is TRBJ2-5, with 10 positions matching TRBD1. V trimming: 4 bases; J trimming: 4 bases; junction bases outside the gene matches: 5. Germline V gene sequence: CDR1 KGHDR, CDR2 SFDVKD. The CDR3 covers 15 residues. This CDR3 is CATSEGTGEVETQYF. The CDR3 DNA reads TGTGCCACCAGTGAGGGGACAGGGGAAGTAGAGACCCAGTACTTC.

The chain carries TRBV9 and TRBJ2-5, with unresolved D. Per the germline V gene, CDR1 is SGDLS and CDR2 is YYNGEE. There are 14 residues in the CDR3. V lost 0 bases to trimming and J lost 1 base, with 7 bases between them. CDR3 nucleotide sequence: TGTGCCAGCAGCGTAGTTATGAGCCAAGAGACCCAGTACTTC. It specifies CASSVVMSQETQYF.

The rearrangement links TRBV11-2 to TRBJ2-2, with 7 bases identical to TRBD2. V trimming: 1 base; J trimming: 3 bases; junction bases outside the gene matches: 5. Germline V gene data show CDR1 as SGHAT and CDR2 as FQNNGV. The CDR3 covers 16 residues. In nucleotides, the CDR3 is TGTGCCAGCAGCTTAGGTGGGGGGGATTACACCGGGGAGCTGTTTTTT. Translation gives CASSLGGGDYTGELFF.

V and J are TRBV2 and TRBJ1-4, with 8 bases lining up with TRBD1. The length of the CDR3 is 15 residues. CDR1 is SNHLY and CDR2 is FYNNEI in the germline V gene. V lost 6 bases, J lost 0 bases, and 3 bases stayed unmatched. CDR3 in amino acids: CASSQGASTNEKLFF. DNA for the CDR3: TGTGCCAGCAGCCAGGGGGCTTCAACTAATGAAAAACTGTTTTTT.

This chain links TRBV2 with TRBJ2-3; D remains unclear. Per the germline V gene, CDR1 is SNHLY and CDR2 is FYNNEI. This CDR3 region has 11 residues. The V gene lost 8 bases and the J gene lost 7 bases, with 10 bases spanning the gap. Here the CDR3 reads CASGLLNTQYF. The CDR3 DNA reads as TGTGCCAGCGGCTTATTGAATACGCAGTATTTT.

The genes are TRBV18 and TRBJ1-4, with D unresolved. V was clipped by 0 bases and J by 4 bases, with 9 bases between them. This CDR3 has 15 residues. Germline loops: CDR1 KGHSH, CDR2 LQKENI. The CDR3 region has the DNA TGTGCCAGCTCACCACCGTCAGGCCGTAATGAAAAACTGTTTTTT. Encoded protein: CASSPPSGRNEKLFF.

The J gene is TRBJ1-2, the V gene TRBV29-1; possible D gene TRBD1, 5 bases. CDR3 length: 13 amino acids. Germline values: CDR1 SQVTM, CDR2 ANQGSEA. Trimming shortened V by 4 bases and J by 0 bases, and 9 bases separated the two germline ends. The CDR3 region has the DNA TGCAGCGTTGGGGGCAGGACTAACTATGGCTACACCTTC. Protein product: CSVGGRTNYGYTF. The complete variable domain, with remaining parts taken from reference TRBV29-1 and TRBJ1-2, reads SAVISQKPSRDICQRGTSLTIQCQVDSQVTMMFWYRQQPGQSLTLIATANQGSEATYESGFVIDKFPISRPNLTFSTLTVSNMSPEDSSIYLCSVGGRTNYGYTFGSGTRLTVV.

The chain links TRBV5-1 to TRBJ1-6, with 7 bases fitting TRBD1. V shed 4 bases, J shed 0 bases, and the junction held 4 bases outside the gene matches. The CDR3 totals 16 residues. CDR1 SGHRS and CDR2 YFSETQ come from the germline V gene. The CDR3 bases are TGCGCCAGCAGCCCGCGGACAGGCTCCTATAATTCACCCCTCCACTTT. It specifies CASSPRTGSYNSPLHF.

The V gene is TRBV6-5, the J gene TRBJ2-7; 7 bases are shared with TRBD2. Germline V gene lookup returns CDR1 MNHEY and CDR2 SVGAGI. J gave up 3 bases and V 5 bases, and 10 bases lay outside the gene matches. The CDR3 has 15 amino acids. The DNA of the CDR3 is TGTGCCAGCAGTCTTAGCGGGTCCTATTTCTACGAGCAGTACTTC. This translates into CASSLSGSYFYEQYF.

A single count supports this clone. The CDR3 reads CATSRDQGGAEKLFF. The CDR3 region has the DNA TGTGCCACCAGCAGAGATCAAGGGGGCGCAGAAAAACTGTTTTTT. The chain combines TRBV15 with TRBJ1-4, with 7 positions matching TRBD1. The CDR3 extends over 15 amino acids. Germline trimming cut 0 bases from V and 8 bases from J; bases unmatched to any gene: 6. CDR1 and CDR2 (germline): LNHNV, YYDKDF (reference sequence).

The sample holds a few counts of this clone. The rearrangement links TRBV6-2 or TRBV6-3 to TRBJ1-1; D is perhaps TRBD1 (5 bases). The germline gives CDR1 MNHEY, CDR2 SVGEGT. This CDR3 spans 15 amino acids. Trimming removed 4 bases at V and 0 bases at J, with 12 bases between. CDR3 amino acids: CASSSRRTMNTEAFF. The DNA of the CDR3 is TGTGCCAGCAGTTCGAGACGGACAATGAACACTGAAGCTTTCTTT.

In DNA, the CDR3 is TGCAGCGGGAGCCGGCTAGGTGTTGATACGCAGTATTTT. Translated, it gives CSGSRLGVDTQYF. The chain employs TRBV29-1 and TRBJ2-3; no clear D gene. This CDR3 region has 13 residues. The germline V gene has CDR1 SQVTM and CDR2 ANQGSEA. Trimming took 7 bases from V and 6 from J, leaving 17 bases between them.

This chain uses TRBV7-9 with TRBJ2-7, with 7 positions matching TRBD2. Germline CDR1 and CDR2: SEHNR and FQNEAQ (reference sequence). The CDR3 runs to 16 residues. V dropped 5 bases and J dropped 0; count of bases not matched to a gene: 10. The CDR3 spells CASSDPAGTISYEQYF. The CDR3 nucleotides read TGTGCCAGCAGCGATCCTGCCGGGACTATCTCCTACGAGCAGTACTTC.

The rearrangement links TRBV19 to TRBJ1-6; TRBD1 matches 7 bases. The CDR3 covers 14 residues. CDR1 LNHDA and CDR2 SQIVND come from the germline V gene (reference sequence). Germline trimming cut 0 bases from V and 10 bases from J; bases unmatched to any gene: 3. Here the CDR3 reads CASSIDDRDSPLHF. The CDR3 DNA follows: TGTGCCAGTAGTATAGACGACAGGGACTCACCCCTCCACTTT.

V gene TRBV28 combines with J gene TRBJ1-1; unclear D gene. Trimming removed 2 bases from V and 6 bases from J, with 25 bases in between. This CDR3 has 18 amino acids. Germline V gives CDR1 MDHEN, CDR2 SYDVKM. In DNA, the CDR3 is TGTGCCAGCAGTTTAACCTTCAATCGCGGCCCTAAGGGAGCTGAAGCTTTCTTT. Residues: CASSLTFNRGPKGAEAFF.

This chain uses TRBV5-4 with TRBJ2-2, with TRBD1 as a possible D gene (6 bases). This CDR3 region has 14 residues. Germline V gives CDR1 SGHNT, CDR2 YYREEE (reference sequence). Between the trimmed V and J ends, which lost 6 bases and 7 bases, there was a span of 16 bases. The CDR3 loop reads CASTQQGFGGELFF. DNA for the CDR3: TGTGCCAGCACCCAACAGGGATTTGGCGGGGAGCTGTTTTTT. Combining the CDR3 with reference TRBV5-4 and TRBJ2-2 gives the whole variable domain ETGVTQSPTHLIKTRGQQVTLRCSSQSGHNTVSWYQQALGQGPQFIFQYYREEENGRGNFPPRFSGLQFPNYSSELNVNALELDDSALYLCASTQQGFGGELFFGEGSRLTVL.

The CDR3 sequence is CASSLRENQPQHF. The CDR3 DNA sequence: TGTGCCAGCAGCTTGAGGGAGAATCAGCCCCAGCATTTT. V is TRBV9 and J is TRBJ1-5; D is unclear. V lost 4 bases and J lost 4, with 9 bases in between. CDR1 SGDLS and CDR2 YYNGEE come from the germline V gene. This CDR3 has 13 residues.